A selection of T cell receptor beta chains follows, all from one sample in a study of cytomegalovirus exposure and HLA in healthy donors. Profiled with immunoSEQ multiplex PCR; TCRdb holds only in-frame clones, not every one. Here the sample spans some 140,000 clones, 65% to 85% being singletons. The specimen was PBMCs. The receptors shown here come from a woman in her thirties or forties in good health and CMV-seropositive. Both conserved end residues are part of each CDR3. The D gene is left open where the match is weak. The listing skips clone size in some rows; elsewhere it reads once, few, many or a size class.

d_call | j_call | v_call | clone_size | cdr3_nt | cdr3_aa
TRBD2 | TRBJ2-3 | TRBV19 | NA | TGTGCCAGTAGAGGGACTAGCGGGGCCTCTAAGAAAAGCACAGATACGCAGTATTTT | CASRGTSGASKKSTDTQYF
NA | TRBJ2-3 | TRBV13 | NA | TGTGCCAGCAGCTTAGGAAGTAGAACAGATACGCAGTATTTT | CASSLGSRTDTQYF
TRBD2 | TRBJ2-1 | TRBV19 | once | TGTGCCAGTACAGACCGGGGACTAGCGGGAGTAATCAATGAGCAGTTCTTC | CASTDRGLAGVINEQFF
TRBD2 | TRBJ2-7 | TRBV27 | NA | TGTGCCAGCAGTTTTGGGCGGGGGAGCTCCTACGAGCAGTACTTC | CASSFGRGSSYEQYF
TRBD2 | TRBJ2-1 | TRBV5-6 | NA | TGTGCCAGCAGCCGAGGGACTAGTCGGGAGCAGTTCTTC | CASSRGTSREQFF
NA | TRBJ2-5 | TRBV11-3 | NA | TGTGCCAGCAGCTTAGGTCGTATTGTCGGGACTGACCAAGAGACCCAGTACTTC | CASSLGRIVGTDQETQYF
NA | TRBJ1-2 | TRBV6-1 | NA | TGTGCCAGCAGTGAAGCTAACTGTGGCTACACCTTC | CASSEANCGYTF
TRBD2 | TRBJ2-7 | TRBV2 | NA | TGTGCCACCCAGGGACTAGCAGGTCACGAGCAGTACTTC | CATQGLAGHEQYF
NA | TRBJ2-7 | TRBV28 | NA | TGTGCCAGCAGTTTAAGGGGGGGGACTGGATCCTACGAGCAGTACTTC | CASSLRGGTGSYEQYF
TRBD1 | TRBJ1-2 | TRBV5-1 | NA | TGCGCCAGCAGCCCGGGGACAGGGTCAGGGGGTTCGGGCTACACCTTC | CASSPGTGSGGSGYTF
TRBD2 | TRBJ2-7 | TRBV10-2 | few | TGCGCCAGCACTGAGGTAGCGGGAGCAAAGCAGTACTTC | CASTEVAGAKQYF